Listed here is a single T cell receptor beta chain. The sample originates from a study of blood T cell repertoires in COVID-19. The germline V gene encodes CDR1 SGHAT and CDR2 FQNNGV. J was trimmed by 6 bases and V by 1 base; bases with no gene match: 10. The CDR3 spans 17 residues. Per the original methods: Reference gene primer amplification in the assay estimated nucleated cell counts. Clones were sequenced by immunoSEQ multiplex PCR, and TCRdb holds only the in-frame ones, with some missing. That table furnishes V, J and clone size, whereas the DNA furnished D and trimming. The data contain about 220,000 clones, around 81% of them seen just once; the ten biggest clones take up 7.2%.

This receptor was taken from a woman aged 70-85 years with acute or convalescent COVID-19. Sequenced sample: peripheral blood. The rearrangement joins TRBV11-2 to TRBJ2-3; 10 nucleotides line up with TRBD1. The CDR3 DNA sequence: TGTGCCAGCAGCTTAGTTCCCGGGACAGGGGTCGGTGATACGCAGTATTTT. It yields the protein CASSLVPGTGVGDTQYF. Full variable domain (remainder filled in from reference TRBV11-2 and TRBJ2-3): EAGVAQSPRYKIIEKRQSVAFWCNPISGHATLYWYQQILGQGPKLLIQFQNNGVVDDSQLPKDRFSAERLKGVDSTLKIQPAKLEDSAVYLCASSLVPGTGVGDTQYFGPGTRLTVL.